This note documents a single T cell receptor beta chain sequence. This record comes from a study of blood T cell repertoires in COVID-19. Turning to the study itself: T cells, B-cell-depleted T cells, or PBMCs provided the cDNA or gDNA that served as material.

Sequencing was performed with immunoSEQ multiplex PCR; in TCRdb, only in-frame clones are kept and a portion is missing. This table has about 80,000 clones, approximately 89% appearing once. This TCR was recovered from a woman aged 80 or over with acute or convalescent COVID-19. Sequenced: peripheral blood.

Here the CDR3 DNA reads TGTGCCAGCCGAATGGGGGGTGTCGTCACAGATACGCAGTATTTT. This encodes CASRMGGVVTDTQYF. The V and J genes are TRBV6-5 and TRBJ2-3, with D maybe TRBD2 (6 bases). Germline-derived CDR1 and CDR2 are MNHEY and SVGAGI. Deletions cut 8 bases from V and 2 bases from J, with 17 bases between. CDR3 length: 15 residues.